The clone carrying this T cell receptor (beta chain) was seen a few times. Its antigen is unknown. These data originate in a study of cytomegalovirus exposure and HLA in healthy donors. Study-level points and caveats: V- and J-gene trimming in TCR beta was tied to a missense DCLRE1C variant by an analysis performed later.

PCR primers comprised 60 Vbeta and 13 Jbeta primers. The table came from immunoSEQ multiplex PCR; TCRdb's copy has only in-frame clones and leaves some out. Found here are around 140,000 clones, 55% to 80% of them singletons; the top ten hold 2.4%. V lost 2 bases, J lost 8 bases, and 7 bases stayed unmatched. Germline V gives CDR1 SEHNR, CDR2 FQNEAQ (reference sequence). This CDR3 has 14 amino acids. J is TRBJ1-2 and V is TRBV7-9; 8 bases agree with TRBD1. Sequenced: PBMCs. This clonotype was obtained from a woman aged 40-49 years in good health and CMV-seronegative. CDR3 loop: CASSLQGASRGYTF. CDR3 in DNA: TGTGCCAGCAGCTTACAGGGGGCCAGCAGGGGCTACACCTTC. The whole variable domain, remainder taken from reference TRBV7-9 and TRBJ1-2, is DTGVSQNPRHKITKRGQNVTFRCDPISEHNRLYWYRQTLGQGPEFLTYFQNEAQLEKSRLLSDRFSAERPKGSFSTLEIQRTEQGDSAMYLCASSLQGASRGYTFGSGTRLTVV.